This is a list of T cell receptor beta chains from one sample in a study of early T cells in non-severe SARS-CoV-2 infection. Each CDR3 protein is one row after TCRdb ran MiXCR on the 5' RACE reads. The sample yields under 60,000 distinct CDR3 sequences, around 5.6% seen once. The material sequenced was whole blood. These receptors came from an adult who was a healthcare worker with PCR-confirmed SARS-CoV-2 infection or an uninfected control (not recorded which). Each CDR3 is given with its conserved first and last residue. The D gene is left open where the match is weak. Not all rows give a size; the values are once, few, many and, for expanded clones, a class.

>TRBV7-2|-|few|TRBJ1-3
TGTGCCAGCAGCTTAGGGGGACACCTGAGCTCTGGAAACACCATATATTTT
CASSLGGHLSSGNTIYF
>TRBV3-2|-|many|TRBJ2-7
TGTGCCGGCCTCCTTCCGGGACTAGCAAGGGCTATGCAGTACTTC
CAGLLPGLARAMQYF
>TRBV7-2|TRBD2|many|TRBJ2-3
TGTGCCAGCAGCTGGCCGTTGTTAGGGACTAGGACAGATACGCAGTATTTT
CASSWPLLGTRTDTQYF
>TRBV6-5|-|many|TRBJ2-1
TGTGCCAGCAGTTCGAACGGGGGATATGGCTACAATGAGCAGTTCTTC
CASSSNGGYGYNEQFF
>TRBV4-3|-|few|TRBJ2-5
TGCGCCAGCAGCCGCGCTACTGGCTCCGGAGAAGAGACCCAGTACTTC
CASSRATGSGEETQYF
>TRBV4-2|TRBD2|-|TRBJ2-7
TGTGCCAGCAGCCAGGCCGGGACTAGCGGTACCGAGCAGTACTTC
CASSQAGTSGTEQYF
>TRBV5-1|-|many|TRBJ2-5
TGCGCCAGCTTTCGGCAGGGCGAGACCCAGTACTTC
CASFRQGETQYF
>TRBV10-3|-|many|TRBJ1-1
TGTGCCATCAGTACAGGACCGAACACTGAAGCTTTCTTT
CAISTGPNTEAFF
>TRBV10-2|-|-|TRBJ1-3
TGCGCCAGATACACGGGACCCGCTGGAAACACCATATATTTT
CARYTGPAGNTIYF
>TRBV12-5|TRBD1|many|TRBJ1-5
TGTGCTAGTGTCCTGGACAGGCCTGATCAGCCCCAGCATTTT
CASVLDRPDQPQHF
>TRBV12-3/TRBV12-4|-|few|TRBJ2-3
TGTGCCAGCAGTGCGAGCGGTAATACGCAGTATTTT
CASSASGNTQYF
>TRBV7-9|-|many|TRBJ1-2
TGTGCCAGCAGCTTAGGACAGGCAGCGTATGGCTACACCTTC
CASSLGQAAYGYTF
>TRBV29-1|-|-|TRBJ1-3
TGCAGTGCAGAGGGGGCTGGAAACACCATATATTTT
CSAEGAGNTIYF
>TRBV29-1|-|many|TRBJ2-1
TGCAGCGTCAAGCCCTCTTTACGGGAGAAGGGTCATGAGCAGTTCTTC
CSVKPSLREKGHEQFF
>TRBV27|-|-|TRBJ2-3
TGTGCCAGCAGTCAACTTCGAACAGCCCCTCAGTATTTT
CASSQLRTAPQYF
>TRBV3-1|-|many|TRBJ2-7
TGTGCCAGCAGCGAGCGGTACTCCTACGAGCAGTACTTC
CASSERYSYEQYF
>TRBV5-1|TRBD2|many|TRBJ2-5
TGCGCCAGCAGCTTGGAACGGGAGGGAGAGACCCAGTACTTC
CASSLEREGETQYF
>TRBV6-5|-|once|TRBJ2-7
TGTGCCAGCAGAGGGCAGGCTGGACAGTACTTC
CASRGQAGQYF
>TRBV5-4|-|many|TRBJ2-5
TGTGCCAGCAGCTTGGCCGGAATCGGCCAGGAGACCCAGTACTTC
CASSLAGIGQETQYF
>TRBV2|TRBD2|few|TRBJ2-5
TGTGCCAGCAGTGAAGTTAGGACTAGCGGGATGGAGACCCAGTACTTC
CASSEVRTSGMETQYF
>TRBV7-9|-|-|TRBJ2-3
TGTGCCAGCAGCTTAGGAGGGAATGCAGATACGCAGTATTTT
CASSLGGNADTQYF
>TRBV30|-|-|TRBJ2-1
TGTGCCTGTGACACGAGCTCCTACAATGAGCAGTTCTTC
CACDTSSYNEQFF
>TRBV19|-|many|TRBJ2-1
TGTGCCAGTAGTATAGGAGCGAGCTCCTACAATGAGCAGTTCTTC
CASSIGASSYNEQFF
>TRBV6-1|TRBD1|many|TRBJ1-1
TGTGCCAGCAGTGAATGGAGGGGGCTGTACACTGAAGCTTTCTTT
CASSEWRGLYTEAFF
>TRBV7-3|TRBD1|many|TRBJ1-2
TGTGCCAGCAGCTCCATGTCAAGAACAGGGGAGGGCTACACCTTC
CASSSMSRTGEGYTF
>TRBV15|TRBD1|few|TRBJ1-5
TGTGCCACCAGCAGGGACAGGGCCGATCAGCCCCAGCATTTT
CATSRDRADQPQHF
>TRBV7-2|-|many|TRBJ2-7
TGTGCCAGCAGCTCAAGACAGTCACCCCCCCTGGCCTACGAGCAGTACTTC
CASSSRQSPPLAYEQYF
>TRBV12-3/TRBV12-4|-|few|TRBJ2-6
TGTGCCAGCAGCTACGGGGCGAACTGGGCCAACGTCCTGACTTTC
CASSYGANWANVLTF
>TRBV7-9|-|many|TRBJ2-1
TGTGCCAGCAGGGAAATAGGTGTGAATGAGCAGTTCTTC
CASREIGVNEQFF
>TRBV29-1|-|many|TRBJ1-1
TGCAGCGTTATTCTTCCGTTCCGGAACACTGAAGCTTTCTTT
CSVILPFRNTEAFF
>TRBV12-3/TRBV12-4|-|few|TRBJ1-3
TGTGCCAGCAGTTTAAGCGGGGATGCTGGAAACACCATATATTTT
CASSLSGDAGNTIYF
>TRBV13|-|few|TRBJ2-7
TGTGCCAGCAGTTGGGGCCGGAGCTACGAGCAGTACTTC
CASSWGRSYEQYF
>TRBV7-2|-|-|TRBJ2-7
TGTGCCAGCAGCTTAGACGGGACCGCGTACGAGCAGTACTTC
CASSLDGTAYEQYF
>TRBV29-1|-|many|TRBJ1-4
TGCAGCGGTGGACAAAAGGGTGAAAAACTGTTTTTT
CSGGQKGEKLFF
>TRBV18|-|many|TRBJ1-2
TGTGCCAGCTCACCCGCAGACATCAGGGCGTATGGCTACACCTTC
CASSPADIRAYGYTF
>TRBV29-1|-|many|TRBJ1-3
TGCAGCGTTGGTGTGACTGGAAACACCATATATTTT
CSVGVTGNTIYF
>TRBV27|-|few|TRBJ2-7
TGTGCCAGCAGGTCTATGCAGAAAACCCTCTCCCCTAGCTCCTACGAGCAGTACTTC
CASRSMQKTLSPSSYEQYF
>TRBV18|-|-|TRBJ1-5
TGTGCCAGCTCACCACAGGGATATAGCAATCAGCCCCAGCATTTT
CASSPQGYSNQPQHF
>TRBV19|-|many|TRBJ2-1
TGTGCCAGTAGTATAGCTTCTCAATCGGCAGGGTTTATCTACAATGAGCAGTTCTTC
CASSIASQSAGFIYNEQFF
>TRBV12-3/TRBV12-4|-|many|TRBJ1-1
TGTGCCAGCAGTCCCCAACAAACCCTCTTTGAAGCTTTCTTT
CASSPQQTLFEAFF
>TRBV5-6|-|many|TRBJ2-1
TGTGCCAGCAGCCAGTTTGTGCAGCACAATGAGCAGTTCTTC
CASSQFVQHNEQFF
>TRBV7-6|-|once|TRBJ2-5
TGTGCCAGCAGCCCGTCGGGGGACCGCGGGGAGACCCAGTACTTC
CASSPSGDRGETQYF
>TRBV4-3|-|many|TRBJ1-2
TGCGCCAGCAGCCAAGATCTCCATAACTATGGCTACACCTTC
CASSQDLHNYGYTF
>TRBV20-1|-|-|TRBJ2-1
TGCAGTGCTAGAGTTCGTCGGGGCAGCTCCTACAATGAGCAGTTCTTC
CSARVRRGSSYNEQFF
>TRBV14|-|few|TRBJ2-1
TGTGCCAGCAGCCCCCCCCGTGGGAGCTCCTACAATGAGCAGTTCTTC
CASSPPRGSSYNEQFF
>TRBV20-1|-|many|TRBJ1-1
TGCAGTGCTAGACTGGGGGGGGTCGGAGTCACTGAAGCTTTCTTT
CSARLGGVGVTEAFF
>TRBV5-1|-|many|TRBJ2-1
TGCGCCAGCAGCGATGGGACGGGCAATGAGCAGTTCTTC
CASSDGTGNEQFF
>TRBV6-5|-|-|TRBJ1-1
TGTGCCAGCACCCAAGGAGGCGTGGACACTGAAGCTTTCTTT
CASTQGGVDTEAFF
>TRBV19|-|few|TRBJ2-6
TGTGCCAGTAGTATTGGGGGAACTGGGGCCAACGTCCTGACTTTC
CASSIGGTGANVLTF
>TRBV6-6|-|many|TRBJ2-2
TGTGCCAGCAGTTACCGGGGGACCTTAACCGGGGAGCTGTTTTTT
CASSYRGTLTGELFF
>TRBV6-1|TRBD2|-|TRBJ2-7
TGTGCCAGCATGACTAGCGGGGGCTACGAGCAGTACTTC
CASMTSGGYEQYF
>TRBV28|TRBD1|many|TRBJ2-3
TGTGCCAGCAGTTTCGACCGGGACAGGAGAGATACGCAGTATTTT
CASSFDRDRRDTQYF
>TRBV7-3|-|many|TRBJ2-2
TGTGCCAGCAGCTTATATCAGCAAGGGCGGTGGGGCAACACCGGGGAGCTGTTTTTT
CASSLYQQGRWGNTGELFF